These 5 T cell receptor beta chains came from one sample sequenced in a study of blood T cell repertoires in COVID-19. Method: immunoSEQ multiplex PCR; TCRdb's copy keeps in-frame clones and lacks some. The data hold hundreds of thousands of clones, with roughly 89% observed a single time. Sample: PBMCs or T cells enriched from blood (not recorded which). Source of these receptors: a young woman who had recovered from COVID-19.

The chain uses TRBV12-3 or TRBV12-4 and TRBJ1-5, with D unresolved. With 4 bases removed from V and 5 bases from J, the gap between germline ends came to 6 bases. The CDR3 extends over 12 amino acids. In nucleotides, the CDR3 is TGTGCCAGCAGTTATTCGGATCAGCCCCAGCATTTT. Protein product: CASSYSDQPQHF.

V is TRBV29-1 and J is TRBJ2-7, with D maybe TRBD1 (6 bases). Germline CDR1 and CDR2: SQVTM and ANQGSEA. This CDR3 is 12 amino acids long. With 6 bases removed from V and 0 bases from J, the gap between germline ends came to 9 bases. Here the CDR3 reads CSVRDNSYEQYF. The CDR3 DNA reads as TGCAGCGTCAGGGACAACTCCTACGAGCAGTACTTC.

The chain couples TRBV5-1 to TRBJ2-5, with TRBD2 matching 15 bases. The length of the CDR3 is 15 residues. J was trimmed by 5 bases and V by 4 bases; bases with no gene match: 3. Germline CDR1 and CDR2: SGHRS and YFSETQ. The CDR3 DNA sequence: TGCGCCAGCAGCACCGGGACTAGCGGGAGGGAGACCCAGTACTTC. Its translation is CASSTGTSGRETQYF.

This chain joins TRBV29-1 and TRBJ2-1; 12 bases are shared with TRBD1. The germline CDR1 and CDR2 sequences are SQVTM and ANQGSEA. The CDR3 spans 14 residues. The V and J ends lost 6 bases and 10 bases, in that order; junction bases with no gene match: 10. The CDR3 reads CSVAPGQGAGEQFF. The CDR3 DNA follows: TGCAGCGTCGCACCGGGACAGGGGGCAGGGGAGCAGTTCTTC.

This rearrangement joins TRBV15 to TRBJ1-1; maybe TRBD1 (6 bases). V dropped 9 bases and J dropped 5 bases, with 13 bases sitting between them. Germline CDR1 is LNHNV and CDR2 is YYDKDF (reference sequence). The CDR3 consists of 12 residues. This chain's CDR3 is CATTARGTEAFF. As DNA, the CDR3 is TGTGCCACTACGGCGAGGGGGACTGAAGCTTTCTTT. Full variable domain (outside the CDR3, taken from reference TRBV15 and TRBJ1-1): DAMVIQNPRYQVTQFGKPVTLSCSQTLNHNVMYWYQQKSSQAPKLLFHYYDKDFNNEADTPDNFQSRRPNTSFCFLDIRSPGLGDTAMYLCATTARGTEAFFGQGTRLTVV.